This entry lists 15 T cell receptor beta chains sequenced from one sample in a study of OX40 agonist ivuxolimab in advanced cancers. Profiling relied on immunoSEQ multiplex PCR, and the TCRdb table lists in-frame clones only, not all of them. The data hold roughly 49,000 clones, with approximately 90% observed a single time. The source material was CD4+ or CD8+ T cells sorted from blood, sampled in a trial of the OX40 agonist ivuxolimab. Receptor source: an adult with an advanced solid tumor such as melanoma, head and neck, liver or kidney cancer.

The chain links TRBV11-2 to TRBJ2-2; the D call may be TRBD1 or TRBD2 (6 bases each). With 5 bases removed from V and 6 bases from J, the gap between germline ends came to 7 bases. CDR1 SGHAT and CDR2 FQNNGV come from the germline V gene. This CDR3 region has 12 residues. CDR3 region: CASSRGAGELFF. CDR3 sequence (DNA): TGTGCCAGCAGCAGGGGGGCCGGGGAGCTGTTTTTT.

The chain's CDR3 is CASSIVPGGRLRAYNEQFF. CDR3 DNA sequence: TGTGCCAGTAGTATAGTTCCAGGGGGTCGTCTTCGCGCCTACAATGAGCAGTTCTTC. V usage is TRBV19 and J usage is TRBJ2-1; the match to TRBD1 covers 7 bases. Germline values: CDR1 LNHDA, CDR2 SQIVND (reference sequence). The CDR3 runs to 19 residues. V was clipped by 1 base and J by 2 bases; unmatched bases: 14.

This clone was counted a few times. The V and J genes are TRBV25-1 and TRBJ1-3; D is uncertain. Germline lookup yields CDR1 MGHDK and CDR2 SYGVNS. The V end lost 6 bases, the J end lost 2 bases, and 5 bases lay between the germline ends. The CDR3 extends over 12 amino acids. The CDR3: CASRAPGNTIYF. The CDR3 coding sequence is TGTGCCAGCAGAGCCCCTGGAAACACCATATATTTT.

The V call is TRBV4-1, the J call TRBJ2-7; D remains unclear. The germline V gene has CDR1 MGHRA and CDR2 YSYEKL. This CDR3 has 15 amino acids. Trimming left V 5 bases short and J 2 bases short, with 16 bases between. This CDR3 is CASSGPLYGAYEQYF. DNA of the CDR3: TGCGCCAGCAGCGGCCCTTTATACGGAGCCTACGAGCAGTACTTC.

V and J are TRBV11-3 and TRBJ2-1; unclear D gene. Trimming stripped 5 bases from V and 10 bases from J, with 12 bases between. Germline CDR1 is SGHNT and CDR2 is YENEEA. This CDR3 has 12 amino acids. CDR3 in DNA: TGTGCCAGCAGCCGTTCTCAGGCCGAGCAGTTCTTC. Its protein product is CASSRSQAEQFF.

The V gene is TRBV19, the J gene TRBJ2-3, with TRBD2 matching 15 bases. Per the germline V gene, CDR1 is LNHDA and CDR2 is SQIVND (reference sequence). The ends lost 4 bases at V and 5 bases at J; junction bases unmatched: 7. This CDR3 is 17 amino acids long. The CDR3 spells CASSTSGLAGGGDTQYF. The CDR3 nucleotides read TGTGCCAGTAGTACGTCGGGACTAGCGGGAGGAGGAGATACGCAGTATTTT.

This rearrangement joins TRBV7-9 to TRBJ1-1; D ambiguous. Germline CDR1 is SEHNR and CDR2 is FQNEAQ (reference sequence). Trimming removed 2 bases from V and 0 bases from J, with 4 bases in between. This CDR3 region has 13 residues. CDR3: CASSLTVNTEAFF. For the CDR3, the DNA is TGTGCCAGCAGCTTAACTGTGAACACTGAAGCTTTCTTT.

The chain has TRBV7-6 and TRBJ2-7, with no clear D. Germline CDR1 reads SGHVS; CDR2 reads FNYEAQ. The CDR3 has 16 amino acids. The germline V and J ends were trimmed by 5 bases and 0 bases, with 17 bases remaining between them. DNA of the CDR3: TGTGCCAGCAGCCCCGCCGGAAGCGCCTTCTCCTACGAGCAGTACTTC. It translates to CASSPAGSAFSYEQYF.

The chain has TRBV15 and TRBJ1-1; no clear D gene. V lost 6 bases and J lost 2, with 10 bases in between. The CDR3 runs to 13 residues. In germline, CDR1 is LNHNV, CDR2 YYDKDF (reference sequence). CDR3 sequence: CATSLEGNTEAFF. CDR3 in DNA: TGTGCCACCAGTTTGGAGGGAAACACTGAAGCTTTCTTT. The full variable domain, completed using reference TRBV15 and TRBJ1-1, is DAMVIQNPRYQVTQFGKPVTLSCSQTLNHNVMYWYQQKSSQAPKLLFHYYDKDFNNEADTPDNFQSRRPNTSFCFLDIRSPGLGDTAMYLCATSLEGNTEAFFGQGTRLTVV.

This clone has just one count. This chain links TRBV28 with TRBJ2-1, with 9 bases fitting TRBD2. Trimming removed 3 bases from V and 7 bases from J; junction bases left unmatched: 10. From germline, CDR1 is MDHEN and CDR2 SYDVKM. This CDR3 spans 16 amino acids. The CDR3 nucleotides are TGTGCCAGCAGTTTGGGGCTAGCGGGATGGTGGAATGAGCAGTTCTTC. Translation: CASSLGLAGWWNEQFF. Based on the CDR3 plus reference TRBV28 and TRBJ2-1, the full variable domain is DVKVTQSSRYLVKRTGEKVFLECVQDMDHENMFWYRQDPGLGLRLIYFSYDVKMKEKGDIPEGYSVSREKKERFSLILESASTNQTSMYLCASSLGLAGWWNEQFFGPGTRLTVL.

Concerning this clone: The same CDR3 arises from other DNA sequences in this sample as well. The V gene is TRBV19, the J gene TRBJ2-3, with TRBD2 matching over 7 bases. This CDR3 region has 13 residues. Germline trimming cut 6 bases from V and 2 bases from J; bases unmatched to any gene: 2. Germline V gives CDR1 LNHDA, CDR2 SQIVND (reference sequence). The CDR3: CASRGGFTDTQYF. The CDR3 bases are TGTGCCAGTAGGGGAGGGTTCACAGATACGCAGTATTTT. The variable domain in full, with the rest retrieved from reference TRBV19 and TRBJ2-3, is DGGITQSPKYLFRKEGQNVTLSCEQNLNHDAMYWYRQDPGQGLRLIYYSQIVNDFQKGDIAEGYSVSREKKESFPLTVTSAQKNPTAFYLCASRGGFTDTQYFGPGTRLTVL.

The rearrangement joins TRBV19 to TRBJ2-1; 10 nucleotides align to TRBD2. Unmatched junction bases numbered 7, after V lost 7 bases and J lost 4 bases. The germline V gene encodes CDR1 LNHDA and CDR2 SQIVND (reference sequence). This CDR3 contains 15 residues. The CDR3 DNA reads as TGTGCCAGTACCACTAGCGGGACAGCATACAATGAGCAGTTCTTC. This encodes CASTTSGTAYNEQFF.

Many counts were recorded for this clone. The chain uses TRBV27 and TRBJ2-7, with 14 bases lining up with TRBD2. CDR1 and CDR2 from the germline V gene are MNHEY and SMNVEV (reference sequence). This CDR3 region has 18 residues. The V and J ends lost 1 base and 7 bases, in that order; junction bases with no gene match: 12. CDR3 residues: CASSLWGTSGRSVGEQYF. CDR3 sequence (DNA): TGTGCCAGCAGTTTATGGGGGACTAGCGGGAGAAGCGTTGGTGAGCAGTACTTC.

The rearrangement uses TRBV7-2 and TRBJ1-2; D is unclear. Looked up from germline, CDR1 is SGHTA and CDR2 is FQGNSA. V dropped 7 bases and J dropped 0 bases, with 15 bases sitting between them. The CDR3 totals 15 residues. The CDR3: CASNIDRLPNYGYTF. The CDR3, as DNA: TGTGCCAGCAACATAGACCGTCTCCCTAACTATGGCTACACCTTC.

The chain joins TRBV7-2 to TRBJ2-1, with 10 bases that match TRBD2. Germline V gene lookup returns CDR1 SGHTA and CDR2 FQGNSA. The CDR3 contains 18 residues. Trimming at V came to 4 bases and at J to 4 bases, leaving 13 bases not matched to a gene. CDR3 nucleotides: TGTGCCAGCAGCTCCCGTGGGACTAGCGTCGGGCTTTACAATGAGCAGTTCTTC. Its translation is CASSSRGTSVGLYNEQFF.